The rows below give T cell receptor beta chains drawn from one sample of a study of T-cell reconstitution after alpha-beta-depleted transplantation in children. TCRdb passed the PCR reads through MiXCR, listing each CDR3 protein once. The sample has just under 250,000 distinct CDR3 sequences; about 23% are singletons. The sample was PBMCs, taken before TCRalphabeta/CD19-depleted stem cell transplant. These receptor sequences come from a girl aged 2 to 9 with Fanconi anemia, due to receive a stem cell transplant. Both conserved end residues are part of each CDR3. The D gene is left open where the match is weak. The size field is filled for only some rows; it gives once, few, many or a size class.

. 13 many TRBJ1-1 TRBV7-3 TGTGCCAGCAGCTTACTGGGAATAACTGAAGCTTTCTTT CASSLLGITEAFF
TRBD1 13 many TRBJ2-4 TRBV6-6 TGTGCCAGCATCCGGGACAGGGAAGGCATTCAGTACTTC CASIRDREGIQYF
. 14 . TRBJ2-3 TRBV18 TGTGCCAGCTCCCTGCCCCCCAGCACAGATACGCAGTATTTT CASSLPPSTDTQYF
TRBD1 15 . TRBJ1-6 TRBV25-1 TGTGCCAGCAGTTTTACAGGGGGCAAGAGTTCACCCCTCCACTTT CASSFTGGKSSPLHF
. 14 . TRBJ2-5 TRBV27 TGTGCCAGCAGTTTAGTAGGGCCGGCTGGGACCCAGTACTTC CASSLVGPAGTQYF
. 18 many TRBJ2-3 TRBV25-1 TGTGCCAGCAGTGAGAATATCCCTTTGACACCCCGCACAGATACGCAGTATTTT CASSENIPLTPRTDTQYF
. 14 . TRBJ2-7 TRBV29-1 TGCAGCGTTGAATGGAGGGGGCGTCCCTACGAGCAGTACTTC CSVEWRGRPYEQYF
. 13 few TRBJ2-7 TRBV21-1 TGTGCCAGCAGCAAAGGGATCTCCTACGAGCAGTACTTC CASSKGISYEQYF
TRBD1 14 . TRBJ2-1 TRBV20-1 TGCAGTGCTAGCTTGACAGGGTTATACAATGAGCAGTTCTTC CSASLTGLYNEQFF
. 15 . TRBJ2-3 TRBV9 TGTGCCAGCAGCGTAGGGGACCCAGACACAGATACGCAGTATTTT CASSVGDPDTDTQYF
. 13 . TRBJ2-3 TRBV7-2 TGTGCCAGCAGGAAAGTGGGCACAGATACGCAGTATTTT CASRKVGTDTQYF
. 16 . TRBJ2-7 TRBV28 TGTGCCAGCAGTTTATTGGGAACAATAAAAACCTACGAGCAGTACTTC CASSLLGTIKTYEQYF
TRBD1 16 many TRBJ2-1 TRBV25-1 TGTGCCAGCAGTGATCGACAGGGGGCTTTCTACAATGAGCAGTTCTTC CASSDRQGAFYNEQFF
. 14 . TRBJ1-1 TRBV12-3/TRBV12-4 TGTGCCAGCAGTTTCGGGGGGTACCGCACTGAAGCTTTCTTT CASSFGGYRTEAFF
. 15 . TRBJ2-7 TRBV20-1 TGCAGTGCTAGCCCAGGTCCCCGCACATATTGGGAGCAGTACTTC CSASPGPRTYWEQYF
TRBD2 15 . TRBJ2-1 TRBV29-1 TGCAGCGTTGATTGGAGAACTAGCGGGATGTATGAGCAGTTCTTC CSVDWRTSGMYEQFF
. 15 . TRBJ1-5 TRBV23-1 TGCGCCAGCAGTCAGCAGTCAACTAGCAATCAGCCCCAGCATTTT CASSQQSTSNQPQHF
TRBD2 15 many TRBJ2-2 TRBV7-3 TGTGCCAGCAGCAAGAATAGCGGGACGGCCGGGGAGCTGTTTTTT CASSKNSGTAGELFF
. 15 few TRBJ2-5 TRBV9 TGTGCCAGCAGCGCGGTAGGGGTACTAGGAGAGACCCAGTACTTC CASSAVGVLGETQYF
. 13 . TRBJ2-1 TRBV12-3/TRBV12-4 TGTGCCAGCAGTCCATCTCCTGGAAGTGAGCAGTTCTTC CASSPSPGSEQFF
. 13 . TRBJ2-7 TRBV20-1 TGCAGTGCCCCGGACAGACCGAACTACGAGCAGTACTTC CSAPDRPNYEQYF
. 13 many TRBJ2-7 TRBV9 TGTGCCAGCAGCGTAGCATCCAGTTACGAGCAGTACTTC CASSVASSYEQYF
TRBD2 16 . TRBJ2-1 TRBV9 TGTGCCAGCAGCGTAGTGGCAAGCGGGGGGCACAATGAGCAGTTCTTC CASSVVASGGHNEQFF
. 15 . TRBJ1-2 TRBV5-5 TGTGCCAGCAGCTTGGTTGGGTCGGTCCGATGGGGCTACACCTTC CASSLVGSVRWGYTF
. 8 . TRBJ2-7 TRBV29-1 TGCAGCGTTGATGGGCAGTACTTC CSVDGQYF
. 14 few TRBJ2-1 TRBV10-3 TGTGCCATCAGTGTAGCGGTTACCTACAATGAGCAGTTCTTC CAISVAVTYNEQFF
. 14 few TRBJ1-2 TRBV7-9 TGTGCCAGCAGCCCCCACGACGGGAACTATGGCTACACCTTC CASSPHDGNYGYTF
TRBD2 16 . TRBJ2-1 TRBV24-1 TGTGCCACCAGTGATTTCCCTAGCGGGGGGAACAATGAGCAGTTCTTC CATSDFPSGGNNEQFF
. 13 many TRBJ2-7 TRBV5-1 TGCGCCAGCAGCCTTTCTGTAGTCTACGAGCAGTACTTC CASSLSVVYEQYF
TRBD2 16 . TRBJ2-1 TRBV20-1 TGCAGTGCTAGTTCCAGGACTAGCAGCTTCTACAATGAGCAGTTCTTC CSASSRTSSFYNEQFF
. 16 many TRBJ1-4 TRBV4-1 TGCGCCAGCAGCCAAGGGGCAGCGGCAACTAATGAAAAACTGTTTTTT CASSQGAAATNEKLFF
TRBD1 12 . TRBJ1-2 TRBV29-1 TGCAGCGTTTCCGGACAGGACTATGGCTACACCTTC CSVSGQDYGYTF
TRBD1 12 few TRBJ2-7 TRBV25-1 TGTGCCAGCGCGACAGGGGCTTACGAGCAGTACTTC CASATGAYEQYF
. 12 many TRBJ2-1 TRBV29-1 TGCAGCGCTGGAACTGCGAGCAATGAGCAGTTCTTC CSAGTASNEQFF
TRBD2 15 many TRBJ2-1 TRBV12-3/TRBV12-4 TGTGCCAGCAGTTTATCGGGAGGCGGGTACAATGAGCAGTTCTTC CASSLSGGGYNEQFF
. 13 many TRBJ2-7 TRBV10-3 TGTGCCATCAGTGAGGTAGGGAAGGGCGAGCAGTACTTC CAISEVGKGEQYF
TRBD1 18 many TRBJ2-7 TRBV20-1 TGCAGTGCTAGAGATTGGCGACTCAGACCGGACAGGTCCTACGAGCAGTACTTC CSARDWRLRPDRSYEQYF
. 13 many TRBJ2-1 TRBV24-1 TGTGCCACCTCTCAGGCGGGGAGAAATGAGCAGTTCTTC CATSQAGRNEQFF
. 17 many TRBJ2-2 TRBV4-2 TGTGCCAGCAGCCAAGTTCGTAGGGGCGCGAACACCGGGGAGCTGTTTTTT CASSQVRRGANTGELFF